The present T cell receptor (beta chain) was sequenced within a study of blood T cell repertoires in COVID-19. Looking at the study overall: The United States, Italy and Spain were the sources of the acute and convalescent COVID-19 samples.

The repertoire was sequenced with immunoSEQ multiplex PCR; TCRdb's copy has only in-frame clones and lacks some. Among fewer than 35,000 clones listed, 80% to 90% were seen once. The CDR3 consists of 16 residues. CDR1 and CDR2 from the germline V gene are GTSNPN and SVGIG (reference sequence). V gave up 5 bases and J gave up 0 bases; unmatched junction bases: 5. The clonotype was recovered from a man of 80 years or more with acute or convalescent COVID-19. The chain recombines TRBV30 with TRBJ2-6; 9 nucleotides align to TRBD1. Sequencing was done on a sample of peripheral blood. As DNA, the CDR3 is TGTGCCTGGGGGACAGGGACTCACTCTGGGGCCAACGTCCTGACTTTC. Protein sequence: CAWGTGTHSGANVLTF.